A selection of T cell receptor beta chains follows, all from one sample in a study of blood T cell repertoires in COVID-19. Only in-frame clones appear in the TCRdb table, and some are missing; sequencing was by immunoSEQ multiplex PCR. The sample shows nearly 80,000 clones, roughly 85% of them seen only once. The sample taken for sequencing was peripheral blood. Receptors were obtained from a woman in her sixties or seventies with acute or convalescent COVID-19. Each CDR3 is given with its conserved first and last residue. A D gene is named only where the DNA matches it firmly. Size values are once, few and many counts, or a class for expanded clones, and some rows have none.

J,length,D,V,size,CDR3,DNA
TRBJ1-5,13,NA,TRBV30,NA,CAWATGGNQPQHF,TGTGCCTGGGCCACAGGAGGCAATCAGCCCCAGCATTTT
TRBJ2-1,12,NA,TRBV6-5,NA,CASSSDKTSQFF,TGTGCCAGCAGTAGCGATAAGACTAGTCAGTTCTTC
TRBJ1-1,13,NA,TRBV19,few,CASSREYTTEAFF,TGTGCCAGTAGTAGAGAATACACCACTGAAGCTTTCTTT
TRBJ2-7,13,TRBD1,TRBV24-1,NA,CATAGQGADEQYF,TGTGCCACCGCTGGACAGGGGGCGGACGAGCAGTACTTC
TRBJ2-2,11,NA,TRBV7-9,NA,CASSFEGELFF,TGTGCCAGCAGCTTCGAGGGGGAGCTGTTTTTT
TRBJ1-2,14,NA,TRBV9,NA,CASSVAGTLYGYTF,TGTGCCAGCAGCGTAGCGGGGACATTATATGGCTACACCTTC
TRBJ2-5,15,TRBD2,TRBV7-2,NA,CASSLARPSGFTQYF,TGTGCCAGCAGCTTAGCGAGGCCTAGCGGGTTCACCCAGTACTTC
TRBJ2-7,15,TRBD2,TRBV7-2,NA,CASSLILLAAYEQYF,TGTGCCAGCAGCCTAATACTACTAGCGGCCTACGAGCAGTACTTC
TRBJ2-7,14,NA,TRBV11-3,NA,CASSLGGDPYEQYF,TGTGCCAGCAGCTTAGGCGGAGATCCCTACGAGCAGTACTTC
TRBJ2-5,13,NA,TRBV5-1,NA,CASSLGLYETQYF,TGCGCCAGCAGCTTGGGACTATACGAGACCCAGTACTTC
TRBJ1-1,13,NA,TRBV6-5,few,CASSLIRNTEAFF,TGTGCCAGCAGTCTCATCAGGAACACTGAAGCTTTCTTT
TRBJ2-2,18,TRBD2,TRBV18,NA,CASSPSSPGLAGAGELFF,TGTGCCAGCTCACCATCTTCACCGGGACTAGCGGGCGCCGGGGAGCTGTTTTTT
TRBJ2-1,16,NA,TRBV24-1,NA,CATSDNGVSSPNEQFF,TGTGCCACCAGTGACAATGGGGTATCTAGCCCCAATGAGCAGTTCTTC
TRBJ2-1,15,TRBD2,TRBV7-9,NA,CASSLLAGGPQEQFF,TGTGCCAGCAGCTTGCTAGCGGGAGGGCCTCAGGAGCAGTTCTTC
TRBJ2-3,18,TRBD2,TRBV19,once,CASSGGLAGTPSTDTQYF,TGTGCCAGTAGTGGAGGACTAGCGGGAACCCCTAGCACAGATACGCAGTATTTT
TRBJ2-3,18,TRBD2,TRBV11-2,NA,CASSLAPFTSGSTDTQYF,TGTGCCAGCAGCTTAGCCCCCTTTACTAGCGGGAGCACAGATACGCAGTATTTT
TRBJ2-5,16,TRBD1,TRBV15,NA,CATSSGGQGAQETQYF,TGTGCCACCAGCAGCGGCGGACAGGGGGCACAAGAGACCCAGTACTTC
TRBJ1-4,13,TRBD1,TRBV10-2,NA,CASGGTELEKLFF,TGCGCCAGCGGCGGGACAGAGTTAGAAAAACTGTTTTTT
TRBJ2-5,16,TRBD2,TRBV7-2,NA,CASSPPPSGREKTQYF,TGTGCCAGCAGCCCCCCACCTAGCGGGAGAGAGAAGACCCAGTACTTC
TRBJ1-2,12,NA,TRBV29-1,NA,CSVEGGPYGYTF,TGCAGCGTTGAAGGGGGGCCCTATGGCTACACCTTC
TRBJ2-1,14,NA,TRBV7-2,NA,CAGTGLRAYNEQFF,TGTGCCGGGACTGGTCTACGGGCCTACAATGAGCAGTTCTTC
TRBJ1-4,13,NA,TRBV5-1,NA,CASSLVVNEKLFF,TGCGCCAGCAGCTTGGTCGTTAATGAAAAACTGTTTTTT
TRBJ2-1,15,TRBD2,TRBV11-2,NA,CASTSRLAGYNEQFF,TGTGCCAGCACCTCACGACTAGCGGGGTACAATGAGCAGTTCTTC
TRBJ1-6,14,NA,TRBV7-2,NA,CASSPRVSNSPLHF,TGTGCCAGCAGCCCTCGGGTCTCTAATTCACCCCTCCACTTT
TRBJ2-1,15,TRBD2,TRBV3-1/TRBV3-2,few,CASSQESLAGSEQFF,TGTGCCAGCAGCCAAGAATCCCTAGCGGGAAGTGAGCAGTTCTTC
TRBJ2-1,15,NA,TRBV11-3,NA,CASSLRAGNYNEQFF,TGTGCCAGCAGCTTAAGAGCAGGAAACTACAATGAGCAGTTCTTC
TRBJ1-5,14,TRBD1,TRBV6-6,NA,CASSFRDRNQPQHF,TGTGCCAGCAGTTTCCGGGACAGGAATCAGCCCCAGCATTTT
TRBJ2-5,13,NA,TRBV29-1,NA,CSVQNGAGETQYF,TGCAGCGTTCAGAACGGGGCGGGGGAGACCCAGTACTTC
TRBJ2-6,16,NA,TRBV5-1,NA,CASSLGQTSGANVLTF,TGCGCCAGCAGCTTGGGACAGACCTCTGGGGCCAACGTCCTGACTTTC
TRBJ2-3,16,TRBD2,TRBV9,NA,CASSVVSSGYTDTQYF,TGTGCCAGCAGCGTAGTCAGTAGCGGGTACACAGATACGCAGTATTTT
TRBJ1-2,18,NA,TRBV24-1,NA,CATSDPGGGNNFDYGYTF,TGTGCCACCAGTGACCCCGGCGGAGGGAACAATTTTGACTATGGCTACACCTTC
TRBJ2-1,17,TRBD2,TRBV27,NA,CASSLLPRTSSYNEQFF,TGTGCCAGCAGTTTGCTTCCCCGGACTAGTAGCTACAATGAGCAGTTCTTC
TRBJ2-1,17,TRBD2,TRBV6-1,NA,CASRESGGRGPYNEQFF,TGTGCCAGCAGAGAAAGCGGTGGGAGGGGTCCCTACAATGAGCAGTTCTTC
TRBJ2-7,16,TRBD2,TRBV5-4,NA,CASSLALASGNYEQYF,TGTGCCAGCAGCTTGGCGTTGGCTAGCGGGAATTACGAGCAGTACTTC
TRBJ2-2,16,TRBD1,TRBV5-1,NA,CASSDTPGQVAGELFF,TGCGCCAGCAGCGATACCCCGGGACAGGTTGCCGGGGAGCTGTTTTTT
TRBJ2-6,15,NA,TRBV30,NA,CAWNPGDSGANVLTF,TGTGCCTGGAATCCGGGGGACTCTGGGGCCAACGTCCTGACTTTC
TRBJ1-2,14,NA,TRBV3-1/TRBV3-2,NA,CASSQGPANYGYTF,TGTGCCAGCAGCCAAGGTCCAGCGAACTATGGCTACACCTTC
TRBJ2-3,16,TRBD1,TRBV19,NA,CASSPRTGSMADTQYF,TGTGCCAGTAGTCCCCGGACAGGGAGCATGGCAGATACGCAGTATTTT
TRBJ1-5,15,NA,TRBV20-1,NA,CSASRPQGWNQPQHF,TGCAGTGCTAGTAGGCCCCAGGGTTGGAATCAGCCCCAGCATTTT
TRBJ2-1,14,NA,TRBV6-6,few,CASTPRESYNEQFF,TGTGCCAGCACTCCCCGGGAATCCTACAATGAGCAGTTCTTC
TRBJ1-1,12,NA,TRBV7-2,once,CASSFPGREAFF,TGTGCCAGCAGTTTCCCAGGGCGTGAAGCTTTCTTT
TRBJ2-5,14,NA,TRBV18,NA,CASSPSGEGETQYF,TGTGCCAGCTCACCGTCGGGGGAAGGAGAGACCCAGTACTTC
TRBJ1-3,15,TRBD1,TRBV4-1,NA,CASSSGQTSGNTIYF,TGCGCCAGCAGCTCGGGACAGACCTCTGGAAACACCATATATTTT
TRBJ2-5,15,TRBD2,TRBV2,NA,CASSKARGSAETQYF,TGTGCCAGCAGCAAGGCACGCGGGAGTGCCGAGACCCAGTACTTC